The rows below give T cell receptor beta chains drawn from one sample of a study of blood T cell repertoires in COVID-19. Method: immunoSEQ multiplex PCR; TCRdb's copy keeps in-frame clones and lacks some. The sample has roughly 90,000 clones, around 89% seen once. The specimen was peripheral blood. The receptors were gathered from a man between 45 and 60 years old with COVID-19, enrolled during active disease. CDR3s include the opening cysteine and the closing phenylalanine or tryptophan. Each record gives: D gene, V gene, J gene, CDR3 DNA, CDR3 protein. The D gene is left open where the match is weak.

D: NA
V: TRBV5-1
J: TRBJ2-2
DNA: TGCGCCAGCAGCCAGGGGACCGGGGAGCTGTTTTTT
CDR3: CASSQGTGELFF

D: TRBD1
V: TRBV3-1/TRBV3-2
J: TRBJ1-1
DNA: TGTGCCAGCAGCCAAGTGGGGACAGATATTGAAGCTTTCTTT
CDR3: CASSQVGTDIEAFF

D: TRBD2
V: TRBV4-2
J: TRBJ2-1
DNA: TGTGCCAGCAGCCAAGAAGCGGGGGGGCCGCATGAGCAGTTCTTC
CDR3: CASSQEAGGPHEQFF

D: NA
V: TRBV2
J: TRBJ1-5
DNA: TGTGCCAGCAGTGGCGGCAATCAGCCCCAGCATTTT
CDR3: CASSGGNQPQHF

D: TRBD1
V: TRBV4-1
J: TRBJ1-2
DNA: TGCGCCAGCAGCCAAGTTGGGGGGACAGGGGGCTATGGCTACACCTTC
CDR3: CASSQVGGTGGYGYTF

D: TRBD1
V: TRBV18
J: TRBJ2-5
DNA: TGTGCCAGCTCACCGAGGACAGGTCTTACTGGTTACTTC
CDR3: CASSPRTGLTGYF

D: NA
V: TRBV2
J: TRBJ1-4
DNA: TGTGCCAGCAGTGAGGGCAGGGTACTGTTTTTT
CDR3: CASSEGRVLFF

D: NA
V: TRBV10-3
J: TRBJ1-5
DNA: TGTGCCATCAGTGAGGGGCAGTCCGGAAATCAGCCCCAGCATTTT
CDR3: CAISEGQSGNQPQHF

D: NA
V: TRBV19
J: TRBJ2-5
DNA: TGTGCCAGTAGTATTCCGGGGGGCATCGGTGAGACCCAGTACTTC
CDR3: CASSIPGGIGETQYF

D: NA
V: TRBV2
J: TRBJ1-2
DNA: TGTGCCAGCAAGGGGAGGGCAGACCCCATTCTTCGTTTCGACTTC
CDR3: CASKGRADPILRFDF

D: TRBD2
V: TRBV10-3
J: TRBJ2-7
DNA: TGTGCCATCAGCGGACTAGCGGAGGCCTACGAGCAGTACTTC
CDR3: CAISGLAEAYEQYF

D: NA
V: TRBV6-1
J: TRBJ1-2
DNA: TGTGCCAGCAGCGAAGGGCAGTTCCCCTATGGCTACACCTTC
CDR3: CASSEGQFPYGYTF

D: NA
V: TRBV7-6
J: TRBJ1-6
DNA: TGTGCCAGCAGCTTAGAACAGGCCAATTCACCCCTCCACTTT
CDR3: CASSLEQANSPLHF

D: NA
V: TRBV15
J: TRBJ2-1
DNA: TGTGCCACCAGCAGAGAAGCATACAATGAGCAGTTCTTC
CDR3: CATSREAYNEQFF

D: TRBD1
V: TRBV2
J: TRBJ1-3
DNA: TGTGCCAGCAGCCGGACAGGGGAGGGAAACACCATATATTTT
CDR3: CASSRTGEGNTIYF

D: NA
V: TRBV29-1
J: TRBJ1-2
DNA: TGCAGCGGGCGGGGCGGTCATGGCTACACCTTC
CDR3: CSGRGGHGYTF

D: TRBD1
V: TRBV7-3
J: TRBJ1-6
DNA: TGTGCCAGCAGCTTTGGGACAGATAATTCACCCCTCCACTTT
CDR3: CASSFGTDNSPLHF

D: NA
V: TRBV12-3/TRBV12-4
J: TRBJ1-2
DNA: TGTGCCAGCAGGGCGGGGCAGGGTAACGGCTACACCTTC
CDR3: CASRAGQGNGYTF

D: TRBD1
V: TRBV6-2/TRBV6-3
J: TRBJ2-7
DNA: TGTGCCAGCAGCCTGACAGGGGGCTCCTACGAGCAGTACTTC
CDR3: CASSLTGGSYEQYF

D: NA
V: TRBV5-1
J: TRBJ2-3
DNA: TGCGCCAGCAGGCGGGGTAGCACAGATACGCAGTATTTT
CDR3: CASRRGSTDTQYF

D: TRBD1
V: TRBV27
J: TRBJ2-1
DNA: TGTGCCAGCAGTTCAGAGGGACAGCGGAACAATGAGCAGTTCTTC
CDR3: CASSSEGQRNNEQFF

D: TRBD1
V: TRBV9
J: TRBJ1-6
DNA: TGTGCCAGCAGCGAGACAGGGGACGGTTCACCCCTCCACTTT
CDR3: CASSETGDGSPLHF

D: NA
V: TRBV5-1
J: TRBJ2-2
DNA: TGCGCCAGCAGCTTGTCGGGGTTCAGTACCACCGGGGAGCTGTTTTTT
CDR3: CASSLSGFSTTGELFF

D: NA
V: TRBV2
J: TRBJ1-1
DNA: TGTGCCAGCAGTGTCGAGCCTATCGGACACACGAACACTGAAGCTTTCTTT
CDR3: CASSVEPIGHTNTEAFF

D: TRBD1
V: TRBV25-1
J: TRBJ1-6
DNA: TGTGCCAGCAGTGAAACTACGACAGGGAAGGTTAATTCACCCCTCCACTTT
CDR3: CASSETTTGKVNSPLHF